The source of this T cell receptor beta chain is a study of CD8+ T cells in alopecia areata. Study at large: Treatment comprised oral tofacitinib, 5 to 10 mg twice daily, in treated patients.

This clone appeared once. Its antigen is as yet unknown. Overall study results and limits: Patients shared TCRs less clearly than mice did, possibly owing to HLA. Clonality exceeded that of normal scalp in lesional scalp, most notably in alopecia totalis/universalis.

Extracted RNA was reverse transcribed into cDNA, the sequencing template. Generated by immunoSEQ multiplex PCR, the TCRdb table keeps only in-frame clones and is missing some. The table lists 100,000 to 150,000 clones, approximately 58% of them singletons. The CDR3 contains 17 residues. After removal of 3 bases from V and 3 bases from J, the junction contained 12 bases not matched to a gene. CDR1 is ENHRY and CDR2 is SYGVKD in the germline V gene. The origin of this receptor is a human donor with alopecia areata. Sequenced material: CD4+ T cells sorted from blood, taken at week 0. The gene calls are TRBV10-3 and TRBJ1-1, with TRBD1 matching 8 bases. As DNA, the CDR3 is TGTGCCATCAGTGAAACAGGTCTGGACAGGGCCTACACTGAAGCTTTCTTT. Encoded protein: CAISETGLDRAYTEAFF.